This TCR beta chain was profiled in a study of blood T cell repertoires in COVID-19. Study-wide context: Material from acute and convalescent COVID-19 was sourced from the United States, Italy and Spain.

Repertoires were generated with immunoSEQ multiplex PCR, while TCRdb's copy carries only in-frame clones and drops some. The top ten clones hold approximately 5% of a sample with 210,000 or so clones, 75% to 90% of them seen once. V was pared by 0 bases and J by 1 base, with 15 bases between. The CDR3 runs 18 residues. Germline CDR1 SGHAT, CDR2 FQNNGV. Sequenced: peripheral blood. This TCR was recovered from a human donor in a cohort sampled during active COVID-19. This sequence joins TRBV11-2 and TRBJ1-4, with D maybe TRBD1 (5 bases). CDR3 bases: TGTGCCAGCAGCTTAGATAGGGAAGAAAGGGGAACTAATGAAAAACTGTTTTTT. Translation: CASSLDREERGTNEKLFF.